Shown below are 6 T cell receptor beta chains from a single sample sequenced in a study of blood T cell repertoires in COVID-19. Using immunoSEQ multiplex PCR, the repertoire was profiled, and TCRdb retains in-frame clones only, with some absent. The data hold around 140,000 clones, with 88% observed a single time. Sequences were obtained from peripheral blood. The receptors were sampled from a woman in her 50s with acute or convalescent COVID-19.

This clone has only one observation. The chain joins TRBV10-3 to TRBJ1-1; no clear D gene. This CDR3 contains 16 residues. The V end was cut by 3 bases, the J end by 4 bases, with 18 bases between. Germline V gene data show CDR1 as ENHRY and CDR2 as SYGVKD. CDR3 region: CAISDSPGRRVTEAFF. CDR3 coding DNA: TGTGCCATCAGTGATTCTCCGGGGAGGAGGGTCACTGAAGCTTTCTTT.

The chain employs TRBV6-9 and TRBJ2-3; 10 bases match TRBD2. The trim removed 7 bases at V and 5 bases at J, leaving 12 bases unmatched. This CDR3 is built from 16 residues. In germline, CDR1 is MNHGY, CDR2 SVAAGI. The CDR3: CASIDRTSGVGDTQYF. In DNA, the CDR3 is TGTGCCAGCATAGACCGGACTAGCGGAGTGGGAGATACGCAGTATTTT.

The chain carries TRBV19 and TRBJ2-3, with TRBD2 identical over 12 bases. Germline V gene data show CDR1 as LNHDA and CDR2 as SQIVND (reference sequence). The length of the CDR3 is 16 residues. Trimming cost V 3 bases and J 7 bases; bases outside gene matches: 8. Here the CDR3 reads CASSMVTSGRWYTQYF. In DNA, the CDR3 is TGTGCCAGTAGTATGGTGACTAGCGGGAGATGGTATACGCAGTATTTT.

The V call is TRBV5-5, the J call TRBJ1-4; D remains ambiguous. The CDR3 spans 11 residues. Germline V gene lookup returns CDR1 SGHKS and CDR2 YYEKEE (reference sequence). Trimming removed 4 bases at V and 12 bases at J, with 10 bases between. The CDR3 loop is CASSTNAELFF. The CDR3 DNA follows: TGTGCCAGCAGCACGAACGCAGAACTGTTTTTT.

CDR3 loop: CASRRQGSNYGYTF. DNA of the CDR3: TGTGCCAGCAGGAGACAGGGATCAAACTATGGCTACACCTTC. The chain links TRBV5-5 to TRBJ1-2; 7 bases fit TRBD1. The V segment lost 5 bases and the J segment 2 bases; nucleotides outside the gene matches: 6. The CDR3 is 14 residues long. Germline loops: CDR1 SGHKS, CDR2 YYEKEE (reference sequence). The full variable domain, in which reference TRBV5-5 and TRBJ1-2 provide the parts outside the CDR3, is DAGVTQSPTHLIKTRGQQVTLRCSPISGHKSVSWYQQVLGQGPQFIFQYYEKEERGRGNFPDRFSARQFPNYSSELNVNALLLGDSALYLCASRRQGSNYGYTFGSGTRLTVV.

For this clone: Relative to the germline gene, one junction end is altered; a read error may explain this. This chain links TRBV19 with TRBJ1-1; tentative D call: TRBD1 (5 bases). This CDR3 has 14 amino acids. Per germline, CDR1 LNHDA and CDR2 SQIVND (reference sequence). The CDR3 spells CASSIGQLNSEAFF. The CDR3 bases are TGTGCCAGTAGTATCGGACAATTGAACAGTGAAGCTTTCTTT.